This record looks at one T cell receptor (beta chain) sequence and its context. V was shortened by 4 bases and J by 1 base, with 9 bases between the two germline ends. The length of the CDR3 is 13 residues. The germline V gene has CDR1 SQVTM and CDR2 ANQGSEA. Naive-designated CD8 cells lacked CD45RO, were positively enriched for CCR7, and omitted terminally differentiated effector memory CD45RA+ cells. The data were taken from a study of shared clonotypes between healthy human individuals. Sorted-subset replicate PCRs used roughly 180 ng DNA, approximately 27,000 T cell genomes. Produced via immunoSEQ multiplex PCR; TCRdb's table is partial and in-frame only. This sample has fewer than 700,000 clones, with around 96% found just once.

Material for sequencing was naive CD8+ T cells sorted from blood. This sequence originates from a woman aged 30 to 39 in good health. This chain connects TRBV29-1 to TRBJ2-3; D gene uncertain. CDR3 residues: CSVVERRTDTQYF. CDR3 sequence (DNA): TGCAGCGTTGTCGAGAGACGCACAGATACGCAGTATTTT.